This T cell receptor beta chain derives from a study of blood T cell repertoires in COVID-19. Study-level information: T cells, B-cell-depleted T cells, or PBMCs provided the cDNA or gDNA that served as material.

The data were produced by immunoSEQ multiplex PCR, yet TCRdb's version contains in-frame clones alone and is incomplete. The table includes hundreds of thousands of clones, 65% to 90% detected once. The CDR3 totals 11 residues. Germline loops: CDR1 SQVTM, CDR2 ANQGSEA. The germline V and J ends were trimmed by 5 bases and 4 bases, with 6 bases remaining between them. V is TRBV29-1 and J is TRBJ1-3; no definite D call. Sequenced sample: peripheral blood. This TCR was recovered from a man older than 75 with acute or convalescent COVID-19. CDR3: CSVRVGNTIYF. CDR3 DNA sequence: TGCAGCGTTCGAGTCGGAAACACCATATATTTT.